Included here is one T cell receptor (beta chain) sequence, with context. Its cognate antigen is unknown. Only in-frame clones appear in the TCRdb table, and some are missing; sequencing was by immunoSEQ multiplex PCR. This sample yields 20,000 to 25,000 clones, of which roughly 80% are seen a single time; 11% belongs to the top ten. The CDR3 runs to 18 residues. Germline CDR1 is SGHRS and CDR2 is YFSETQ. J lost 0 bases, V lost 1 base, and 9 bases had no gene match. This sample stems from a study of somatic mutations in cytotoxic T cells in rheumatoid arthritis. Study conclusions and caveats: Antigen targets of the expanded CD8+ clones remained unidentified.

The source is an adult with rheumatoid arthritis. The chain carries TRBV5-1 and TRBJ2-2; TRBD1 aligns across 7 bases. Sequencing used CD8+ T cells sorted from blood. The CDR3 DNA follows: TGCGCCAGCAGCTTGCAGGGGGTCCGGTTCCCGAACACCGGGGAGCTGTTTTTT. It is translated as CASSLQGVRFPNTGELFF.